This T cell receptor (beta chain) comes out of a study of OX40 agonist ivuxolimab in advanced cancers. TCRdb keeps only in-frame clones here, not all; method: immunoSEQ multiplex PCR. Here the sample spans fewer than 85,000 clones, 70% to 90% being singletons. Germline loops: CDR1 MNHEY, CDR2 SMNVEV (reference sequence). V dropped 2 bases and J dropped 3; count of bases not matched to a gene: 6. The CDR3 totals 15 residues. This clone was seen just once. The sample in question was CD4+ or CD8+ T cells sorted from blood, obtained in a trial of the OX40 agonist ivuxolimab. The clonotype originates from an adult with an advanced solid tumor such as melanoma, head and neck, liver or kidney cancer. The J gene is TRBJ2-7, the V gene TRBV27, with 8 bases matching TRBD2. The CDR3 sequence is CASSLIAGGFYEQYF. In DNA form, the CDR3 reads TGTGCCAGCAGTTTAATCGCGGGAGGCTTCTACGAGCAGTACTTC.